One TCR beta chain is described in this entry. Antigen: not known. This specimen comes from a study of CD8+ T cells in alopecia areata. Background on the study: Treated patients received oral tofacitinib, 5 to 10 mg twice daily. Study conclusions and caveats: Scalp clonality, together with expanded CD8+ clones among the top 100, fell significantly with tofacitinib. There were many expanded lesional clones persisting in scalp and blood during tofacitinib.

Sequencing templates came from extracted RNA that was reverse transcribed into cDNA. TCRdb's copy holds only in-frame clones and misses some; the assay was immunoSEQ multiplex PCR. The sample has 150,000 to 200,000 clones, approximately 55% seen once; the top ten hold approximately 10%. Sample treatment: oral pan-JAK inhibitor, 5-10 mg twice daily. Cell sorting was applied to PBMCs, and CD4+ and CD8+ T cells were collected. This clonotype originated in a human donor with alopecia areata. Sequences were derived from CD8+ T cells sorted from blood, sampled at week 24, from a patient treated with tofacitinib.

The CDR3 region is CAWSPPGEGYTF. CDR3 sequence (DNA): TGTGCCTGGAGCCCCCCAGGGGAAGGCTACACCTTC. The rearrangement joins TRBV30 to TRBJ1-2; a weak D match, TRBD1 (6 bases). This CDR3 has 12 amino acids. Per germline, CDR1 GTSNPN and CDR2 SVGIG (reference sequence). The V end was cut by 3 bases, the J end by 8 bases, with 13 bases between.